A selection of T cell receptor beta chains follows, all from one sample in a study of T cell responses to AZD1222 COVID-19 vaccine. TCRdb keeps only in-frame clones here, not all; method: immunoSEQ multiplex PCR. The sample has over 150,000 clones, around 93% seen once. Specimen: peripheral blood, collected 28 days after the second AZD1222 dose. These receptor sequences come from an adult who received the AZD1222 COVID-19 vaccine. CDR3s leave out the opening cysteine and the closing phenylalanine or tryptophan. Each record gives: CDR3 protein, clone size, V gene, J gene, CDR3 length. Clone size is not always given. Where it is, it says once, few, many or a class for expanded clones.

ASPSAQGRDTQY,NA,TRBV6-5,TRBJ2-3,12
ASSHGQGTAEKLF,NA,TRBV3-1/TRBV3-2,TRBJ1-4,13
AIRGGQEAGEQF,NA,TRBV10-3,TRBJ2-1,12
ASRIQYQSGNTIY,NA,TRBV6-5,TRBJ1-3,13
ASRPGTGVGYT,NA,TRBV6-4,TRBJ1-2,11
ASSLAQRGYT,NA,TRBV7-9,TRBJ1-2,10
ASSQEMTPNYGYT,NA,TRBV14,TRBJ1-2,13
ASSASGASPLH,NA,TRBV2,TRBJ1-6,11
ASSQEPGGAEKLF,NA,TRBV4-1,TRBJ1-4,13
ASSFGQGGEQY,NA,TRBV6-2/TRBV6-3,TRBJ2-7,11
ASSVGSTDTQY,NA,TRBV7-7,TRBJ2-3,11
ASSLAGQGRTYEQY,NA,TRBV13,TRBJ2-7,14
ASSLRQFGTEAF,NA,TRBV18,TRBJ1-1,12
ASSYPWGSGAF,NA,TRBV6-5,TRBJ1-1,11
ASSLGGYLDTIY,NA,TRBV27,TRBJ1-3,12
ASTGGYYEQY,NA,TRBV28,TRBJ2-7,10
ASSLGGGPTETQY,NA,TRBV7-7,TRBJ2-5,13
ASSELGAVGELF,few,TRBV2,TRBJ2-2,12
ASSPNRAGNTIY,NA,TRBV18,TRBJ1-3,12
ASSPHGQGSSYEQY,NA,TRBV28,TRBJ2-7,14
ASSLPPGGLVGEQF,NA,TRBV28,TRBJ2-1,14
ASSPAGSQPQH,NA,TRBV28,TRBJ1-5,11
ASSQGTTNSPLH,NA,TRBV5-1,TRBJ1-6,12
ASTPGQGGDTEAF,NA,TRBV7-9,TRBJ1-1,13
ASSQPTGTEQF,NA,TRBV6-2/TRBV6-3,TRBJ2-1,11
ASIAGRVNTEAF,NA,TRBV6-5,TRBJ1-1,12
ASSLTGNTEAF,few,TRBV11-2,TRBJ1-1,11
ASSNTRGRNEQY,NA,TRBV6-1,TRBJ2-7,12
ASSPRQGAGYNEQF,once,TRBV19,TRBJ2-1,14
ASSLDGQGGTQY,NA,TRBV5-5,TRBJ2-5,12
ASSKDSNYGYT,NA,TRBV2,TRBJ1-2,11
ASSHTGRDNEQF,NA,TRBV6-6,TRBJ2-1,12
SASQGNTDTQY,NA,TRBV20-1,TRBJ2-3,11
ASSSQETQY,few,TRBV7-9,TRBJ2-5,9
ASSSNTGELF,NA,TRBV5-1,TRBJ2-2,10